This T cell receptor beta chain was captured by sequencing in a study of technical replicates of blood from several donors (dated by TCRdb to 2017 to 2019). Turning to this clone: Its antigen is still unknown. The record has no base qualities; no much larger clone is one base away.

Library prep was done by the immunoSEQ multiplex PCR assay. In TCRdb, the immuneACCESS table is reduced to in-frame sequences with V and J assigned. These tables do not hold every clone; where another copy was compared, an unresolved V gene accounts for under half, and the others remain unexplained. This sample gives tens of thousands of clones in total; about 92% of them show up just once. The ten largest clones capture under 0.55% of the sample. The cysteine opens and the phenylalanine closes a CDR3 of 15 amino acids. The sequence is cut down to CDR3 DNA, 45 bases in frame from base 1. The germline V gene yields ENHRY for CDR1 and SYGVKD for CDR2. Ends trimmed: V by 0 bases, J by 8 bases; bases unmatched to a gene: 6.

Sequenced input: T cells isolated from PBMCs. The V and J genes are TRBV10-3 and TRBJ1-2; TRBD1 matches 10 bases in the middle. This clonotype was obtained from a human donor in good health. The CDR3 in this case is CAISESRDRGGGYTF. The DNA reads as follows: TGTGCCATCAGTGAGTCCCGGGACAGGGGAGGCGGCTACACCTTC.